The clone carrying this T cell receptor (beta chain) was counted ten times or more. Its antigen is not known. This record belongs to a study of T-cell memory formation after mild COVID-19. Study in general: TCR clusters showed largely donor specificity.

The germline gives CDR1 MGHRA, CDR2 YSYEKL. The CDR3 is 13 amino acids. V dropped 0 bases and J dropped 13 bases, with 13 bases sitting between them. One entry per CDR3 protein, called by TCRdb with MiXCR from the 5' RACE reads. The sample carries 100,000 to 150,000 distinct CDR3 sequences, about 6% recorded once. Study findings and constraints: Prior to infection, memory already included some responding clones, suggesting cross-reactive memory joined. For contracting clones, CD4+ ones sat mainly in CM and EM, CD8+ in EMRA.

The rearrangement links TRBV4-1 to TRBJ2-1, with D possibly matching TRBD2 (5 bases). This clonotype originated in an adult woman who had mild COVID-19 (a few samples of this study predate the infection). Cell type and time point are not known. Sample: PBMCs or a T cell subset sorted from them (not recorded which). The CDR3 loop reads CASSQDLRGSQFF. The CDR3, as DNA: TGCGCCAGCAGCCAAGATCTCCGGGGATCCCAGTTCTTC.